This TCR beta chain originates from a study of blood T cell repertoires in COVID-19. Study-wide context: The samples span acute and convalescent COVID-19 from the United States, Italy and Spain.

TCRdb keeps only in-frame clones here, not all; method: immunoSEQ multiplex PCR. The table shows around 60,000 clones, with roughly 84% occurring only once. The sequenced material came from peripheral blood. The source is a man between 60 and 75 years old with COVID-19, enrolled during active disease.

CDR3 DNA sequence: TGTGCCTGGAGTGTATTGGCAGTAAATGAAAAACTGTTTTTT. The encoded protein is CAWSVLAVNEKLFF. The V and J genes are TRBV30 and TRBJ1-4, with D unclear. V lost 0 bases and J 5 bases, leaving 10 bases between the germline ends. Germline V CDR1 and CDR2: GTSNPN, SVGIG (reference sequence). CDR3 size: 14 residues.